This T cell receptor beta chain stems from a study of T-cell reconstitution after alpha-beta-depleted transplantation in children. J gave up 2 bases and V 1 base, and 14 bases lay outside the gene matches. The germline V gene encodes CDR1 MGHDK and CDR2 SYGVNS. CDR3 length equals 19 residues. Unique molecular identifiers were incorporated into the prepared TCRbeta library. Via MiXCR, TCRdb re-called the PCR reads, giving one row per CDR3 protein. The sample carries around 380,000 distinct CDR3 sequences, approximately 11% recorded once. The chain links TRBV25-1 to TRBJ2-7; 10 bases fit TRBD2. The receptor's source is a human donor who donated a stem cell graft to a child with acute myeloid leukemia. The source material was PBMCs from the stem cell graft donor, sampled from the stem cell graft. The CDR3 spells CASSEWAASGRKGAYEQYF. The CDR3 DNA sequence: TGTGCCAGCAGTGAATGGGCCGCTAGCGGGAGAAAAGGGGCCTACGAGCAGTACTTC.